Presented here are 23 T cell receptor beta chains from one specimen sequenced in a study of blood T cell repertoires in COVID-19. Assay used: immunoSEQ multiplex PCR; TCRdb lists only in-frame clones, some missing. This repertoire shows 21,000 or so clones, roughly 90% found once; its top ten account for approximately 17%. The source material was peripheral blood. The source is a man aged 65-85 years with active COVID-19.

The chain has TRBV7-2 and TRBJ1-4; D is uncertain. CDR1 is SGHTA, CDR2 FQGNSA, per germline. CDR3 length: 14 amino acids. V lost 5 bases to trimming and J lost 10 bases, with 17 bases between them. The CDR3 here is CASSLDGIGVKLFF. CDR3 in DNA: TGTGCCAGCAGCCTCGACGGGATTGGGGTAAAACTGTTTTTT. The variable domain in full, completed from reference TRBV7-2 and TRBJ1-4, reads GAGVSQSPSNKVTEKGKDVELRCDPISGHTALYWYRQSLGQGLEFLIYFQGNSAPDKSGLPSDRFSAERTGGSVSTLTIQRTQQEDSAVYLCASSLDGIGVKLFFGSGTQLSVL.

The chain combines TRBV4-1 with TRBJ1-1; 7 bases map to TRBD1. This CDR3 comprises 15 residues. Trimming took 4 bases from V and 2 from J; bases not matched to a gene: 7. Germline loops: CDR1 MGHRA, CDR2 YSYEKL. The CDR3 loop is CASSPYGDSNTEAFF. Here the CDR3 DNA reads TGCGCCAGCAGCCCTTACGGGGACAGTAACACTGAAGCTTTCTTT.

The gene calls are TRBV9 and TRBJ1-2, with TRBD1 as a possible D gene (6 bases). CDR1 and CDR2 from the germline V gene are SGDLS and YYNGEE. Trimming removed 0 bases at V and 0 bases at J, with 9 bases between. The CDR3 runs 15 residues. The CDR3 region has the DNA TGTGCCAGCAGCGTAGGGGGGCTGGCTAACTATGGCTACACCTTC. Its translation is CASSVGGLANYGYTF. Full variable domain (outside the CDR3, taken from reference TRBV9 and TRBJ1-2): DSGVTQTPKHLITATGQRVTLRCSPRSGDLSVYWYQQSLDQGLQFLIQYYNGEERAKGNILERFSAQQFPDLHSELNLSSLELGDSALYFCASSVGGLANYGYTFGSGTRLTVV.

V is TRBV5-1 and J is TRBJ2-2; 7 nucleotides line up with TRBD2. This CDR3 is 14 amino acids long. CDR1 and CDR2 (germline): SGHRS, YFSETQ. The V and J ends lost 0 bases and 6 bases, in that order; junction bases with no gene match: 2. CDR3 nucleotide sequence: TGCGCCAGCAGCTTGGGACTAGCTCCCGGGGAGCTGTTTTTT. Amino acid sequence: CASSLGLAPGELFF.

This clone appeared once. The CDR3 sequence is CASSGGTGELFF. DNA of the CDR3: TGTGCCAGCAGTGGGGGGACCGGGGAGCTGTTTTTT. The chain carries TRBV9 and TRBJ2-2, with a weak D call TRBD2 (6 bases). Germline V CDR1 and CDR2: SGDLS, YYNGEE. CDR3 size: 12 residues. Between the trimmed V and J ends, which lost 5 bases and 5 bases, there was a span of 7 bases.

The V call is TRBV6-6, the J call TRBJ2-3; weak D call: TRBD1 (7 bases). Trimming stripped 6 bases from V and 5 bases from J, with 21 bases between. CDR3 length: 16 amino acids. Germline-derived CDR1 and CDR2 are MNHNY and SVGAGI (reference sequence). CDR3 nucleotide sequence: TGTGCCAGCAGCCAAAGGGGGGACAGCCGGGGAGATACGCAGTATTTT. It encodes CASSQRGDSRGDTQYF.

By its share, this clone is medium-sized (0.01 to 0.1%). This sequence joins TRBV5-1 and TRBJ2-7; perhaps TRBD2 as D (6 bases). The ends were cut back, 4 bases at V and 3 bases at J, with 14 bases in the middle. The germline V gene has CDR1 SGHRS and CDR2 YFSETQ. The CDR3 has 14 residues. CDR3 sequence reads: CASSGSGIRYEQYF. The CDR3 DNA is TGCGCCAGCAGCGGTAGCGGTATACGCTACGAGCAGTACTTC.

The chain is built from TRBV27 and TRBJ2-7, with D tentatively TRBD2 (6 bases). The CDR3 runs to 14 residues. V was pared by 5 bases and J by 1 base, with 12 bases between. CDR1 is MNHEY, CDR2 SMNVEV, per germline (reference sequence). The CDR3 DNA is TGTGCCAGCAGTAAGGGCGGGGAGTCCTACGAGCAGTACTTC. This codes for CASSKGGESYEQYF.

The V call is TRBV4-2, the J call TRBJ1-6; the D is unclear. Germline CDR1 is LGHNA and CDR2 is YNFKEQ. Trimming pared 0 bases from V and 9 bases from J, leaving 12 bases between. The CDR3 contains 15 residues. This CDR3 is CASSQDRISGSPLHF. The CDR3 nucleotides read TGTGCCAGCAGCCAAGACAGGATTAGTGGTTCACCCCTCCACTTT.

The CDR3 here is CASSIARGSSGANVLTF. The DNA of the CDR3 is TGTGCCAGTAGTATAGCCAGGGGGTCCTCTGGGGCCAACGTCCTGACTTTC. The gene calls are TRBV19 and TRBJ2-6; TRBD1 agrees at 7 bases. This CDR3 region has 17 residues. Germline V gene sequence: CDR1 LNHDA, CDR2 SQIVND (reference sequence). V lost 1 base and J lost 0; bases outside the gene matches: 3.

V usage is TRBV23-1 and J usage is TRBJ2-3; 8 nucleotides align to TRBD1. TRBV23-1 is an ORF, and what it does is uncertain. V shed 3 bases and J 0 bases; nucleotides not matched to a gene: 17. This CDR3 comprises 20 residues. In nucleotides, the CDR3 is TGCGCCAGCAGTCACCCCCCCGTCAGGGGGCGAAACCCTAGCACAGATACGCAGTATTTT. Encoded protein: CASSHPPVRGRNPSTDTQYF.

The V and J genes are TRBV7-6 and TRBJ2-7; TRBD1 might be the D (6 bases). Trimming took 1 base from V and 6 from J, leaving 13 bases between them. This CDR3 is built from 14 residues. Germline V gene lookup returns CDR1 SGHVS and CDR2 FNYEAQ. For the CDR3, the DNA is TGTGCCAGCAGCTTAGGACCAGGGGACGGCGAGCAGTACTTC. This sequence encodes CASSLGPGDGEQYF.

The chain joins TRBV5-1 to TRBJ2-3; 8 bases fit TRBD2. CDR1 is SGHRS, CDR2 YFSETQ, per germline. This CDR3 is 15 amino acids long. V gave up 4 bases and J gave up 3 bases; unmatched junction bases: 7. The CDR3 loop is CASSEGLGRTDTQYF. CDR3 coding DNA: TGCGCCAGCAGCGAGGGACTAGGGAGAACAGATACGCAGTATTTT.

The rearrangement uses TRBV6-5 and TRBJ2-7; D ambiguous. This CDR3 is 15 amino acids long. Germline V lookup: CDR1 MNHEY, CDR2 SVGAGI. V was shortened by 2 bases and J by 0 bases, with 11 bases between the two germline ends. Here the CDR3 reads CASSYTHSSSYEQYF. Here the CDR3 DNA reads TGTGCCAGCAGTTACACTCACAGTAGCTCCTACGAGCAGTACTTC.

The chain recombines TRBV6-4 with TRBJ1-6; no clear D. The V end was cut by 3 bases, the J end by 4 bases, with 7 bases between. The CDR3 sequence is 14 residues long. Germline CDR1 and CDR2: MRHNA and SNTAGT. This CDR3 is CASSEELYNSPLHF. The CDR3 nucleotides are TGTGCCAGCAGTGAGGAGCTTTATAATTCACCCCTCCACTTT.

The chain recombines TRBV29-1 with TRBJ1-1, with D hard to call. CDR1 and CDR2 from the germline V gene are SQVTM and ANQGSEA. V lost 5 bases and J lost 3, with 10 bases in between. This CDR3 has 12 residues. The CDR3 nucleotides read TGCAGCGTTCACGAGGGTTACACTGAAGCTTTCTTT. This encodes CSVHEGYTEAFF.

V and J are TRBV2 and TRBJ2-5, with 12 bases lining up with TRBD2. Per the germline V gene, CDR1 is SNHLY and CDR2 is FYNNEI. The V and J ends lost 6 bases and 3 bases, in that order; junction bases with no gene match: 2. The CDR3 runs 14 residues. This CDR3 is CASRRLAGEETQYF. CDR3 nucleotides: TGTGCCAGCAGGCGACTAGCGGGAGAAGAGACCCAGTACTTC.

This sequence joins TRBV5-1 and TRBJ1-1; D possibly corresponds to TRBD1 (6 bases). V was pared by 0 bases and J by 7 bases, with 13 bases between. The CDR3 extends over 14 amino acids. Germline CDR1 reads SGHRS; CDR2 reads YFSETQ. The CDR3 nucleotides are TGCGCCAGCAGCTTGGTAGCAGGGGAGAGTGAAGCTTTCTTT. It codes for CASSLVAGESEAFF.

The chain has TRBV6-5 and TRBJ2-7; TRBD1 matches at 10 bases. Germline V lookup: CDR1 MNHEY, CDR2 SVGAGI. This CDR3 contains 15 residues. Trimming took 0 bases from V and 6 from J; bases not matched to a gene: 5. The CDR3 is CASSYSTGGVGEQYF. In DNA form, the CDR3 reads TGTGCCAGCAGTTACTCGACAGGGGGCGTAGGCGAGCAGTACTTC.

CDR3 in amino acids: CASTGGRGYEQYF. The CDR3 DNA follows: TGTGCCAGCACCGGGGGTCGGGGATACGAGCAGTACTTC. The chain carries TRBV3-1 (or the pseudogene TRBV3-2) and TRBJ2-7; D is perhaps TRBD2 (6 bases). CDR1 and CDR2 (germline): LGHDT, YNNKEL (reference sequence). Trimming shortened V by 7 bases and J by 4 bases, and 14 bases separated the two germline ends. The CDR3 extends over 13 amino acids.

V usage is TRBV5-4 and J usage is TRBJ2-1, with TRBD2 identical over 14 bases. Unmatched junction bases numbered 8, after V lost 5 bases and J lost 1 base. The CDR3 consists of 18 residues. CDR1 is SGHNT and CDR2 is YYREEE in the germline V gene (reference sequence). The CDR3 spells CASSGLAGGIESYNEQFF. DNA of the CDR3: TGTGCCAGCAGTGGACTAGCGGGGGGCATAGAATCCTACAATGAGCAGTTCTTC.

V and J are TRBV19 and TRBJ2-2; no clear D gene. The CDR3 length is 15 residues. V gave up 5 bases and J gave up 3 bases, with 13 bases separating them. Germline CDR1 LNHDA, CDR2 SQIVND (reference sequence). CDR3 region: CASSPSRGDTGELFF. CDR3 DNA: TGTGCCAGTAGTCCGTCCCGCGGAGACACCGGGGAGCTGTTTTTT.

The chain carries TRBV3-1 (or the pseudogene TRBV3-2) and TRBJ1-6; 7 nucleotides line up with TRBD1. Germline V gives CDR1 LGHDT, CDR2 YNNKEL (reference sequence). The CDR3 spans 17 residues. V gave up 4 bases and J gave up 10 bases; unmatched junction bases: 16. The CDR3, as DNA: TGTGCCAGCAGCCGAGGAGTGACAGGGATGGGGGTGTCACCCCTCCACTTT. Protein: CASSRGVTGMGVSPLHF.